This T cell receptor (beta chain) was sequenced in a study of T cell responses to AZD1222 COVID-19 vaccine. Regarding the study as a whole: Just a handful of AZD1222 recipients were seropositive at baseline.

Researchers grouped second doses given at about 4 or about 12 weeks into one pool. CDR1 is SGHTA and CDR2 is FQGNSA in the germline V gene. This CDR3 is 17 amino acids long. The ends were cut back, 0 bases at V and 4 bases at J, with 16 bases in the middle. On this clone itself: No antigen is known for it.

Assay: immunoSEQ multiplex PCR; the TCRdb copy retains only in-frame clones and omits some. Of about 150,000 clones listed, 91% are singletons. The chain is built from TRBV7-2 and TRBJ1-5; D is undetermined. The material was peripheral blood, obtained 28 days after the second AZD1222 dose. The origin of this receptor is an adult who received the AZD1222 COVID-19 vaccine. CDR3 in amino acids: CASSLAFTASQNQPQHF. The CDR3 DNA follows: TGTGCCAGCAGCTTAGCCTTTACAGCGAGTCAGAATCAGCCCCAGCATTTT.